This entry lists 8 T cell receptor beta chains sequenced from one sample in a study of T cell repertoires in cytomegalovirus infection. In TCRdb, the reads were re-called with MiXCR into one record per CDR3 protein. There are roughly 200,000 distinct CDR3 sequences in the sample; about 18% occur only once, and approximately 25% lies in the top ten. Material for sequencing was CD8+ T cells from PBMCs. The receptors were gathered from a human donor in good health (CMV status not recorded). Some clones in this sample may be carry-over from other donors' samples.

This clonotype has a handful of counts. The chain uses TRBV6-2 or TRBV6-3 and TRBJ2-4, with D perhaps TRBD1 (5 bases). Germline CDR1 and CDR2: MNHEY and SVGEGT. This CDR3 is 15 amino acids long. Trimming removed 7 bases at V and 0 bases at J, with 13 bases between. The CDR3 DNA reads TGTGCCAGCACCCCAGGGTTGATAGCCAAAAACATTCAGTACTTC. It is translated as CASTPGLIAKNIQYF.

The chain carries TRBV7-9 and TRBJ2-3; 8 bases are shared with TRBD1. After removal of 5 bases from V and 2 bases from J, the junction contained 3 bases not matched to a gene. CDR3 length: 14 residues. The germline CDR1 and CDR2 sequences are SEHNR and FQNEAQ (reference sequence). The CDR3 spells CASSPTGATDTQYF. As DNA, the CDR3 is TGTGCCAGCAGCCCGACAGGGGCCACAGATACGCAGTATTTT.

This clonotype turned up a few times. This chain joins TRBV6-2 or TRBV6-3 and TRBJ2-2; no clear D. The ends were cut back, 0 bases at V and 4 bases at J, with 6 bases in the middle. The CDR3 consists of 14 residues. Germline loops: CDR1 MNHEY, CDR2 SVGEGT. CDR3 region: CASSYSHLTGELFF. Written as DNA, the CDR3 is TGTGCCAGCAGTTACTCGCACCTCACCGGGGAGCTGTTTTTT.

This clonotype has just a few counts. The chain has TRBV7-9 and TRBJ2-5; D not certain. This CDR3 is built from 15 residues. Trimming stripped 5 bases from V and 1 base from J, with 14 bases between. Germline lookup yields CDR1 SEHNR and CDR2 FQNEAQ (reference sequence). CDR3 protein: CASSRGPRLQETQYF. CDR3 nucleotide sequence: TGTGCCAGCAGCCGAGGACCAAGACTCCAAGAGACCCAGTACTTC.

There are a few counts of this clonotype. The CDR3 spells CASSPGRGTYNEQFF. As DNA, the CDR3 is TGCGCCAGCAGCCCTGGCAGGGGAACCTACAATGAGCAGTTCTTC. The V call is TRBV4-1, the J call TRBJ2-1; D perhaps matches TRBD1 (6 bases). Trimming removed 4 bases at V and 2 bases at J, with 12 bases between. Germline V gene lookup returns CDR1 MGHRA and CDR2 YSYEKL. CDR3 length: 15 residues.

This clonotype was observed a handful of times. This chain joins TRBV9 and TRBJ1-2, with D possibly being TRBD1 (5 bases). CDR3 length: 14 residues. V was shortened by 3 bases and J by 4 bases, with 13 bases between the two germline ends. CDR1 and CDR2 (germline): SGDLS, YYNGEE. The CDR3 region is CASSDNGGSYGYTF. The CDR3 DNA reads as TGTGCCAGCAGCGACAATGGGGGTTCCTATGGCTACACCTTC. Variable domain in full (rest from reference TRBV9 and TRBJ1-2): DSGVTQTPKHLITATGQRVTLRCSPRSGDLSVYWYQQSLDQGLQFLIQYYNGEERAKGNILERFSAQQFPDLHSELNLSSLELGDSALYFCASSDNGGSYGYTFGSGTRLTVV.

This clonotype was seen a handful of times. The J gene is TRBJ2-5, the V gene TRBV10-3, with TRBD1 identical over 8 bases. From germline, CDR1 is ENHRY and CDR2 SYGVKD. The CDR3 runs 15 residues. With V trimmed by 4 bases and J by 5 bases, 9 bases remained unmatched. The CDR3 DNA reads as TGTGCCATCAGTGTAGAGTCAGGGGGCGGCGAGACCCAGTACTTC. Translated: CAISVESGGGETQYF.

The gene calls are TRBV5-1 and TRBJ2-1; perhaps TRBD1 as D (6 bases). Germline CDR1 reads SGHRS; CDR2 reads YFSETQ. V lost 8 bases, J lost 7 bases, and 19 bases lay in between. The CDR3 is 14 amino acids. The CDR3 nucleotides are TGCGCCAGGTGTAGGACAGCTCGGAAGAATGAGCAGTTCTTC. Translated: CARCRTARKNEQFF.